This T cell receptor beta chain was captured in a study of spatial heterogeneity in lung cancer. The study's findings and limits: Tumoral mutation counts were tracked by counts of expanded intratumoral alpha and beta TCRs.

This clonotype was counted at least ten times. The antigen is undetermined. V lost 2 bases and J lost 2, with 10 bases in between. Germline V gene sequence: CDR1 MNHEY, CDR2 SVGEGT. This CDR3 is 14 amino acids long. TCRdb re-analysed the 5' RACE reads in MiXCR, keeping a single row per CDR3 protein. This table has about 13,000 distinct CDR3 sequences, approximately 4.8% appearing once. Time point meaning: sample taken at primary tumor resection. Samples came from 60 to 75 TRACERx patients with untreated early-stage lung cancer. The receptor was derived from a male donor with early-stage non-small cell lung cancer. The chain is built from TRBV6-2 or TRBV6-3 and TRBJ2-7, with a tentative D call TRBD2 (6 bases). This specimen consisted of lung tumor tissue, obtained at surgery. The CDR3 protein is CASSYIAATYEQYF. The DNA for the CDR3 is TGTGCCAGCAGTTACATAGCGGCTACCTACGAGCAGTACTTC.